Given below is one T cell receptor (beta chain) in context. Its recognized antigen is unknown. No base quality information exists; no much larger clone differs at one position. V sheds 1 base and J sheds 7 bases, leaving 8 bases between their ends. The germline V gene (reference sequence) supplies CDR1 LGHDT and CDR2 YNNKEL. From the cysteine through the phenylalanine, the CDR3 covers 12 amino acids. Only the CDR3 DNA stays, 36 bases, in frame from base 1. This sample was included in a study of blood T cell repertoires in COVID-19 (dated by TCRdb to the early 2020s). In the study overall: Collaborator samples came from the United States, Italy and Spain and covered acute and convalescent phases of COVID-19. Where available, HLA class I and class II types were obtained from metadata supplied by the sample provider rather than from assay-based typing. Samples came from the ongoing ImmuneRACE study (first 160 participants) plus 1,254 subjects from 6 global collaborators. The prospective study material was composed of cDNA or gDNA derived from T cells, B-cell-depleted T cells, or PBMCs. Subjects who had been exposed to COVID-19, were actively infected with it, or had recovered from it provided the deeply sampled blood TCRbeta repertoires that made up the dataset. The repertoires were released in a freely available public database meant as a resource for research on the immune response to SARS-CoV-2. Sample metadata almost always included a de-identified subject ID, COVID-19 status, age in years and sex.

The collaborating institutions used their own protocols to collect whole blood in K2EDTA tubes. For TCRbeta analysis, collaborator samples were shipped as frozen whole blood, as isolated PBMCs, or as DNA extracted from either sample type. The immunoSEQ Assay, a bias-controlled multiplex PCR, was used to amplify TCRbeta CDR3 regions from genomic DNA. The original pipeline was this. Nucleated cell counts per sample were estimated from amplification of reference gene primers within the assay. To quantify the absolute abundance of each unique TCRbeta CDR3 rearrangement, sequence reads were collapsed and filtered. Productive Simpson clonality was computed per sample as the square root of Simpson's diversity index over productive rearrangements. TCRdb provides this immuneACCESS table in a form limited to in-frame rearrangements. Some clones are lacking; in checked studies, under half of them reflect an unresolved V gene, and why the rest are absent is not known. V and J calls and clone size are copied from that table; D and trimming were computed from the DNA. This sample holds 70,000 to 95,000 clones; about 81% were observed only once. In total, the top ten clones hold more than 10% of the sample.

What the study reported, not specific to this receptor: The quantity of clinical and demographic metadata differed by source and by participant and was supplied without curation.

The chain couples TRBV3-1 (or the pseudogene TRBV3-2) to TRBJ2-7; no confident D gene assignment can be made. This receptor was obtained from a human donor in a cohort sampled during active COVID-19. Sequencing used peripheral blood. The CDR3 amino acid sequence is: CASSQVGLEQYF. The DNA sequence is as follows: TGTGCCAGCAGCCAAGTTGGGCTAGAGCAGTACTTC.